This T cell receptor (beta chain) is from a study of technical replicates of blood from a few donors. Germline CDR1 LGHNA, CDR2 YSLEER. There are 11 residues in the CDR3. Deletions cut 8 bases from V and 7 bases from J, with 9 bases between. Here immunoSEQ multiplex PCR was the method, and the copy in TCRdb shows in-frame clones only, minus some. Of about 56,000 clones in the sample, about 95% were seen once. The chain recombines TRBV4-3 with TRBJ2-1, with a tentative D call TRBD2 (5 bases). The receptor comes from a human donor in good health. Some clones in this sample may be carry-over from other donors' samples. Sequencing was performed on PBMCs. This CDR3 is CASRRGNEQFF. The CDR3 nucleotides read TGCGCCAGCCGGCGCGGGAATGAGCAGTTCTTC.